What follows describes a single T cell receptor beta chain. The source of the sample is a study of blood T cell repertoires in COVID-19. Method: immunoSEQ multiplex PCR; TCRdb's copy keeps in-frame clones and lacks some. The sample includes hundreds of thousands of clones, roughly 80% of them seen just once. Germline loops: CDR1 SGHRS, CDR2 YFSETQ. This CDR3 is 13 amino acids long. The V and J ends lost 5 bases and 8 bases respectively, with 14 bases between them. The sample consisted of peripheral blood. This sequence was found in a woman older than 75 with active or convalescent COVID-19. The rearrangement uses TRBV5-1 and TRBJ2-1; D unclear. The CDR3 is CASREPPVDEQFF. The CDR3 DNA reads as TGCGCCAGCAGGGAGCCGCCTGTGGATGAGCAGTTCTTC.